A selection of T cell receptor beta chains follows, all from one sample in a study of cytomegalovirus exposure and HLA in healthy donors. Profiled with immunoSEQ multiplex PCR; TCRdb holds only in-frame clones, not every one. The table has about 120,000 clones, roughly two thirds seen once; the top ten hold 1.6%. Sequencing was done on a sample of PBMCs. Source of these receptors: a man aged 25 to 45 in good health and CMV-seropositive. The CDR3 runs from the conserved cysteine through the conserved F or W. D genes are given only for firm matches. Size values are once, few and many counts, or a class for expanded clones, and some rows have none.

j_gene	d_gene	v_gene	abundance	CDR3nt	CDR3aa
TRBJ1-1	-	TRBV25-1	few	TGTGCCAGCAGTGAAGGTTGGGACTCCACTGAAGCTTTCTTT	CASSEGWDSTEAFF
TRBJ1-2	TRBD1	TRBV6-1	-	TGTGCCAGCAGGAGGGACAGGGGATCGAACTATGGCTACACCTTC	CASRRDRGSNYGYTF
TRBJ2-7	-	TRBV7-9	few	TGTGCCAGCAGCTTAGATCCCGGTACGGGCTACGAGCAGTACTTC	CASSLDPGTGYEQYF
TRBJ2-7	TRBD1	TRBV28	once	TGTGCCAGCAGTTTAGACAGGGGGCGCAACTACGAGCAGTACTTC	CASSLDRGRNYEQYF
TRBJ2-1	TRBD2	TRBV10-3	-	TGTGCCATCAGCCGGGAGGGCCGCGATGAGCAGTTCTTC	CAISREGRDEQFF
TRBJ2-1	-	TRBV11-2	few	TGTGCCAGCAGCTTAGAGGGGGGAGGCCACAATGAGCAGTTCTTC	CASSLEGGGHNEQFF
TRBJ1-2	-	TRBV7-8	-	TGTGCCAGCAGCTTAGATCTTGGGGCATCCGTCGATGGCTACACCTTC	CASSLDLGASVDGYTF
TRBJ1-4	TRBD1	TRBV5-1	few	TGCGCCAGCAGCTTGAAGCCCGCCCAGGGGGCTGAAAAACTGTTTTTT	CASSLKPAQGAEKLFF
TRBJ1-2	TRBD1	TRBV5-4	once	TGTGCCAGCACCAAGGGACAGGGAATTTATGGCTACACCTTC	CASTKGQGIYGYTF
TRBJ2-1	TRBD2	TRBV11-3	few	TGTGCCAGCAGCCGAGGCTCGACTAGCGGCTCCTACAATGAGCAGTTCTTC	CASSRGSTSGSYNEQFF
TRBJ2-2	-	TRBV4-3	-	TGCGCCAGCAGCCAGCCCAGAACATCGAACACCGGGGAGCTGTTTTTT	CASSQPRTSNTGELFF
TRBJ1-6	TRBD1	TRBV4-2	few	TGTGCCAGCAGCCAAGATCTAGGAGGGGGCGAGTATAATTCACCCCTCCACTTT	CASSQDLGGGEYNSPLHF
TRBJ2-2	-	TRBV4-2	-	TGTGCCAGCAGCCCGGACAAAAACACCGGGGAGCTGTTTTTT	CASSPDKNTGELFF
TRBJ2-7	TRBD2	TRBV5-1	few	TGCGCCAGCAGCTGGAATAGCGGGAGCTACGAGCAGTACTTC	CASSWNSGSYEQYF
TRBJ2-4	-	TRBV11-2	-	TGTGCCAGCAGCCCCCGGTCGGAGTACTTC	CASSPRSEYF
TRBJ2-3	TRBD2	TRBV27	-	TGTGCCAGCAGTTTAATTTTAGCGGGAGGGCCCACAGATACGCAGTATTTT	CASSLILAGGPTDTQYF